The present entry profiles one T cell receptor (beta chain) with its context. The antigen is undetermined. Germline assignment: CDR1 SQVTM and CDR2 ANQGSEA. Between the trimmed V and J ends, which lost 4 bases and 0 bases, there was a span of 9 bases. This CDR3 region has 13 residues. Generated by immunoSEQ multiplex PCR, the TCRdb table keeps only in-frame clones and is missing some. The sample carries under 150,000 clones, 85% to 95% recorded once. This sample was included in a study of T cell responses to AZD1222 COVID-19 vaccine. Study-wide points: Unmutated variant regions reportedly attract nearly half of all spike-specific TCRs. Elevations in Spike-specific TCR breadth and depth followed administration of two AZD1222 doses. Repertoire sampling occurred only after the peak T cell response. Most donors were white British, females outnumbered males, and clonal diversity was possibly underestimated.

The V and J genes are TRBV29-1 and TRBJ1-1; no clear D. The sequence derives from an adult in good health. Sequenced material: peripheral blood, taken on day 0 of AZD1222 vaccination. CDR3 amino acids: CSVAETLNTEAFF. The DNA of the CDR3 is TGCAGCGTTGCAGAGACTTTGAACACTGAAGCTTTCTTT.